This T cell receptor (beta chain) was captured by sequencing in a study of cytomegalovirus exposure and HLA in healthy donors. Points on this clone: Antigen specificity is unknown.

Overall study findings and caveats: Per a later analysis, HLA-associated TCR beta chains showed more clonal expansion than other, equally common TCR beta chains. Earlier findings revealed that most TCR beta V segments proved productive either about 87% or about 30% of the time. There were reportedly fewer N-insertions in an Asian-associated ancestry cluster than the roughly 610-donor mean, in a later analysis.

CDR1 SEHNR and CDR2 FQNEAQ come from the germline V gene (reference sequence). After removal of 1 base from V and 7 bases from J, the junction contained 14 bases not matched to a gene. This CDR3 has 17 amino acids. The PCR ran on 60 Vbeta and 13 Jbeta primers. Measured with immunoSEQ multiplex PCR; TCRdb has only the in-frame clones, and not every one. The repertoire consists of around 180,000 clones, with 70% to 80% occurring once and the leading ten covering around 0.69%. The sequenced sample consisted of PBMCs. The chain has TRBV7-9 and TRBJ2-3; 7 bases are shared with TRBD1. The clonotype comes from a woman in her thirties or forties in good health and CMV-seronegative. The DNA for the CDR3 is TGTGCCAGCAGCTTAGTGGTGGGACAGACTATGGGAAATACGCAGTATTTT. Amino acids: CASSLVVGQTMGNTQYF.